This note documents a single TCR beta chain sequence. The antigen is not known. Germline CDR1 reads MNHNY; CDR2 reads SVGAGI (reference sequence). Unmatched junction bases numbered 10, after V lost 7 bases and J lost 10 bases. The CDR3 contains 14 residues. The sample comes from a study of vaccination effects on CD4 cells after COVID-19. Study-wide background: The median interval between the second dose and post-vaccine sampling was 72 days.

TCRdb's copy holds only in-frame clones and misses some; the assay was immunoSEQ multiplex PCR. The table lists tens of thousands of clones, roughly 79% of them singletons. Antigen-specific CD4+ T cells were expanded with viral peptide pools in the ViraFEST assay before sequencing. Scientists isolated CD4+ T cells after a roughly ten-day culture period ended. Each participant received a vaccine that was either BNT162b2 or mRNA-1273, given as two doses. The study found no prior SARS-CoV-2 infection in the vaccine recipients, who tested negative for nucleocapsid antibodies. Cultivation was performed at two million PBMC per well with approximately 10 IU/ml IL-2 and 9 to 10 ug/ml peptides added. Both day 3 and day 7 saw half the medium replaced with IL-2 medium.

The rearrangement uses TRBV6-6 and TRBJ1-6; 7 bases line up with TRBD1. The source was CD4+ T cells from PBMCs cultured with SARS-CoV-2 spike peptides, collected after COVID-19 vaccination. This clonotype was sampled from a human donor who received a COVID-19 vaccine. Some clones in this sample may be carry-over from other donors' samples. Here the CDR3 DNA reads TGTGCCAGCACCCTCGGGGACAGTTCCTCACCCCTCCACTTT. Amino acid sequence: CASTLGDSSSPLHF.